The 7 T cell receptor beta chains given below trace back to one sample, sequenced in a study of neurological immune-mediated disorders. TCRdb redid the calling of the 5' RACE reads with MiXCR, one entry per CDR3 protein. Among approximately 86,000 distinct CDR3 sequences listed, approximately 2.8% were seen once. Sequenced material: PBMCs. These receptors were collected from a woman between 25 and 40 years old with multiple sclerosis.

Ten or more counts support this clonotype. The chain uses TRBV5-1 and TRBJ2-1; D possibly corresponds to TRBD2 (6 bases). The V gene's germline CDR1 is SGHRS and CDR2 YFSETQ. V lost 7 bases to trimming and J lost 7 bases, with 18 bases between them. This CDR3 has 14 amino acids. DNA of the CDR3: TGCGCCAGCTGTCTTGGGAGGCCCGTGAATGAGCAGTTCTTC. This translates into CASCLGRPVNEQFF.

There are many counts of this clonotype. V usage is TRBV27 and J usage is TRBJ1-5, with D maybe TRBD1 (5 bases). Germline V lookup: CDR1 MNHEY, CDR2 SMNVEV (reference sequence). The CDR3 is made up of 13 amino acids. V lost 3 bases, J lost 7 bases, and 10 bases lay in between. The CDR3 is CASSFSGRQPQHF. The CDR3 bases are TGTGCCAGCAGTTTCTCAGGGAGGCAGCCCCAGCATTTT.

This clonotype was recorded at least ten times. This chain links TRBV12-3 or TRBV12-4 with TRBJ1-1, with 8 bases fitting TRBD1. There are 14 residues in the CDR3. V lost 8 bases to trimming and J lost 0 bases; unmatched junction nucleotides: 5. The CDR3 DNA is TGTGCCAGCGGGGGGACAGGAATGAACACTGAAGCTTTCTTT. Its translation: CASGGTGMNTEAFF.

This clonotype appeared many times. The gene calls are TRBV12-3 or TRBV12-4 and TRBJ1-1; no definite D call. V lost 5 bases and J lost 0, with 7 bases in between. There are 13 residues in the CDR3. The CDR3 DNA is TGTGCCAGCAGTACGGATTTGAACACTGAAGCTTTCTTT. Its protein is CASSTDLNTEAFF.

Written as DNA, the CDR3 is TGTGCCAGCAGTTTACCGGGACCTAACTATGGCTACACCTTC. This gives the protein CASSLPGPNYGYTF. The chain recombines TRBV27 with TRBJ1-2; a possible D gene is TRBD1 (5 bases). Germline V gene data show CDR1 as MNHEY and CDR2 as SMNVEV (reference sequence). V was pared by 2 bases and J by 0 bases, with 7 bases between. The CDR3 covers 14 residues.

This clonotype occurred many times. The rearrangement links TRBV20-1 to TRBJ1-6; D may be TRBD1 (5 bases). Deletions cut 0 bases from V and 10 bases from J, with 13 bases between. The CDR3 sequence is 14 residues long. The germline gives CDR1 DFQATT, CDR2 SNEGSKA (reference sequence). The CDR3 sequence is CSARDQGDGSPLHF. As DNA, the CDR3 is TGCAGTGCTAGAGATCAAGGGGACGGGTCACCCCTCCACTTT.

This clonotype appeared many times. CDR3 DNA: TGTGCCAGCAGCGTAGTCCCCGGCCGGACTAGTCAATTAGATACGCAGTATTTT. It codes for CASSVVPGRTSQLDTQYF. V and J are TRBV9 and TRBJ2-3; 7 bases agree with TRBD2. This CDR3 spans 18 amino acids. Per germline, CDR1 SGDLS and CDR2 YYNGEE. The V segment lost 0 bases and the J segment 5 bases; nucleotides outside the gene matches: 15.